The 20 T cell receptor beta chains given below trace back to one sample, sequenced in a study of monozygotic twins with cystic fibrosis. Sequenced by immunoSEQ multiplex PCR; TCRdb stores in-frame clones only, minus some. The sample consists of around 34,000 clones, approximately 70% of them appearing once. Sequencing was done on a sample of blood. These receptors originate from a girl aged 5 to 17 with cystic fibrosis.

This chain uses TRBV6-5 with TRBJ2-1; 8 nucleotides line up with TRBD2. The trim removed 5 bases at V and 3 bases at J, leaving 6 bases unmatched. Germline lookup yields CDR1 MNHEY and CDR2 SVGAGI. The CDR3 totals 15 residues. The CDR3 region is CASSRGLADYNEQFF. For the CDR3, the DNA is TGTGCCAGCAGTCGCGGACTAGCTGACTACAATGAGCAGTTCTTC.

In its sample, this clone was seen once. The CDR3 coding sequence is TGTGCCAGCAGCGTAGAACAGGATGAGCAGTTCTTC. It codes for CASSVEQDEQFF. This chain links TRBV9 with TRBJ2-1, with D tentatively TRBD1 (5 bases). This CDR3 contains 12 residues. Deletions cut 0 bases from V and 8 bases from J, with 6 bases between. Germline-derived CDR1 and CDR2 are SGDLS and YYNGEE.

The chain combines TRBV4-1 with TRBJ2-3; tentative D call: TRBD1 (6 bases). The germline gives CDR1 MGHRA, CDR2 YSYEKL. With 3 bases removed from V and 3 bases from J, the gap between germline ends came to 13 bases. The CDR3 is 15 residues long. In DNA form, the CDR3 reads TGCGCCAGCAGCCAGGGGGCCAGCATAACAGATACGCAGTATTTT. Encoded protein: CASSQGASITDTQYF.

The CDR3 coding sequence is TGTGCCAGCAGTCCACTAGCGGGAGGCCGATACAATGAGCAGTTCTTC. The encoded protein is CASSPLAGGRYNEQFF. The chain recombines TRBV7-6 with TRBJ2-1, with 12 bases matching TRBD2. The J segment lost 4 bases and the V segment lost 6 bases, leaving 7 bases of the junction unmatched. Germline V lookup: CDR1 SGHVS, CDR2 FNYEAQ. The CDR3 runs to 16 residues.

The gene calls are TRBV4-1 and TRBJ1-1, with D unclear. V was shortened by 1 base and J by 4 bases, with 16 bases between the two germline ends. This CDR3 is built from 16 residues. Germline V gene lookup returns CDR1 MGHRA and CDR2 YSYEKL. The CDR3 DNA sequence: TGCGCCAGCAGCCAAGTTGGTCGGGGAGAGGCCACTGAAGCTTTCTTT. As protein: CASSQVGRGEATEAFF.

This chain links TRBV27 with TRBJ2-1, with 9 nucleotides matching TRBD1. The germline V gene encodes CDR1 MNHEY and CDR2 SMNVEV (reference sequence). V gave up 5 bases and J gave up 5 bases; unmatched junction bases: 7. The CDR3 has 15 amino acids. The CDR3 spells CASSPRDRADNEQFF. The CDR3 DNA is TGTGCCAGCAGTCCCCGGGACAGGGCGGACAATGAGCAGTTCTTC.

The chain's CDR3 is CASSLLAPIAGNTEAFF. CDR3 coding DNA: TGCGCCAGCAGCTTGTTGGCCCCGATTGCTGGGAACACTGAAGCTTTCTTT. The chain employs TRBV5-1 and TRBJ1-1; D is ambiguous. Trimming removed 1 base from V and 1 base from J, with 17 bases in between. CDR1 and CDR2 (germline): SGHRS, YFSETQ. This CDR3 is built from 17 residues.

In this sample, this clone turned up once. This chain uses TRBV30 with TRBJ2-4; 7 bases are a match to TRBD1. The germline V gene encodes CDR1 GTSNPN and CDR2 SVGIG (reference sequence). The V gene end was trimmed by 2 bases and the J gene end by 4 bases; junction bases not matched to a gene: 14. The CDR3 consists of 17 residues. The CDR3 DNA follows: TGTGCCTGGAGTTTCACAGGGGATGCCCGCTGGAAAAACATTCAGTACTTC. It codes for CAWSFTGDARWKNIQYF.

This clone was found a few times. The genes are TRBV4-1 and TRBJ2-7; 9 bases map to TRBD2. J gave up 1 base and V 4 bases, and 20 bases lay outside the gene matches. The CDR3 is made up of 20 amino acids. The germline V gene encodes CDR1 MGHRA and CDR2 YSYEKL. The CDR3 nucleotides read TGCGCCAGCAGCCCTACCTCGGGAGCGGGAGGTCCCCATGATTCCTACGAGCAGTACGTC. Amino acids: CASSPTSGAGGPHDSYEQYV.

The chain couples TRBV7-2 to TRBJ1-2; D possibly corresponds to TRBD1 (6 bases). The CDR3 consists of 13 residues. V shed 5 bases and J shed 7 bases, with 14 bases lying between them. In germline, CDR1 is SGHTA, CDR2 FQGNSA. The CDR3 protein is CASSRPGDTGYTF. CDR3 bases: TGTGCCAGCAGCAGACCAGGGGACACTGGCTACACCTTC.

The chain has TRBV27 and TRBJ2-7; 9 nucleotides match TRBD2. J was trimmed by 3 bases and V by 6 bases; bases with no gene match: 6. This CDR3 region has 14 residues. CDR1 is MNHEY and CDR2 is SMNVEV in the germline V gene (reference sequence). CDR3 sequence: CASSLAGQNYEQYF. The CDR3, as DNA: TGTGCCAGCAGCCTAGCGGGACAGAACTACGAGCAGTACTTC.

The rearrangement uses TRBV5-4 and TRBJ2-3, with 10 bases matching TRBD2. This CDR3 comprises 16 residues. Germline loops: CDR1 SGHNT, CDR2 YYREEE (reference sequence). V trimming: 4 bases; J trimming: 7 bases; junction bases outside the gene matches: 12. The CDR3 reads CASSPESGRASNTQYF. CDR3 nucleotides: TGTGCCAGCAGCCCAGAGAGCGGGAGGGCCTCAAATACGCAGTATTTT.

V and J are TRBV6-5 and TRBJ1-2; TRBD1 is a possible D gene (6 bases). Germline CDR1 is MNHEY and CDR2 is SVGAGI. The CDR3 contains 14 residues. V lost 0 bases and J 7 bases, leaving 12 bases between the germline ends. The CDR3 region has the DNA TGTGCCAGCAGTTACTCAGCAGGGGTAGGTGGCTACACCTTC. Protein sequence: CASSYSAGVGGYTF.

The chain employs TRBV5-4 and TRBJ1-3, with no clear D. Germline CDR1 reads SGHNT; CDR2 reads YYREEE (reference sequence). The CDR3 is 12 residues long. V was clipped by 4 bases and J by 4 bases, with 6 bases between them. CDR3 protein: CASSLWGNTIYF. DNA of the CDR3: TGTGCCAGCAGCCTGTGGGGAAACACCATATATTTT.

The chain is built from TRBV29-1 and TRBJ2-7; a possible D gene is TRBD2 (5 bases). The CDR3 totals 12 residues. With 7 bases removed from V and 0 bases from J, the gap between germline ends came to 10 bases. Germline CDR1 reads SQVTM; CDR2 reads ANQGSEA. The CDR3: CSAQGSSYEQYF. The CDR3 bases are TGCAGCGCTCAAGGGAGCTCCTACGAGCAGTACTTC.

The chain has TRBV9 and TRBJ2-4; D is unresolved. There are 13 residues in the CDR3. Trimming cost V 4 bases and J 10 bases, with 15 bases left between them. Germline V CDR1 and CDR2: SGDLS, YYNGEE. The CDR3 loop is CASSPPLSDIQYF. CDR3 in DNA: TGTGCCAGCAGCCCCCCCCTGAGTGATATTCAGTACTTC.

The sample holds a few counts of this clone. V gene TRBV19 combines with J gene TRBJ1-2; D unresolved. Trimming took 7 bases from V and 2 from J, leaving 14 bases between them. Germline CDR1 and CDR2: LNHDA and SQIVND (reference sequence). The CDR3 is made up of 14 amino acids. In DNA form, the CDR3 reads TGTGCCAGTACCCAACGGAGGGTCAACTATGGCTACACCTTC. It specifies CASTQRRVNYGYTF.

The V and J genes are TRBV10-3 and TRBJ1-1; D ambiguous. The CDR3 contains 15 residues. CDR1 is ENHRY and CDR2 is SYGVKD in the germline V gene. The V gene lost 1 base and the J gene lost 1 base, with 10 bases spanning the gap. CDR3: CAISELEATNTEAFF. The CDR3 DNA sequence: TGTGCCATCAGTGAGTTGGAGGCAACGAACACTGAAGCTTTCTTT.

V usage is TRBV5-1 and J usage is TRBJ1-4, with D hard to call. Per the germline V gene, CDR1 is SGHRS and CDR2 is YFSETQ. The CDR3 spans 14 residues. Trimming removed 0 bases from V and 0 bases from J, with 3 bases in between. CDR3 sequence (DNA): TGCGCCAGCAGCTTGGGAACAACTAATGAAAAACTGTTTTTT. Translating gives CASSLGTTNEKLFF.

The chain has TRBV15 and TRBJ1-5; no reliable D call. The CDR3 contains 12 residues. V was clipped by 5 bases and J by 4 bases, with 6 bases between them. Germline V lookup: CDR1 LNHNV, CDR2 YYDKDF (reference sequence). The CDR3 nucleotides read TGTGCCACCAGCCAACGGAATCAGCCCCAGCATTTT. Encoded protein: CATSQRNQPQHF.